This T cell receptor beta chain was recorded in a study of cytomegalovirus exposure and HLA in healthy donors. Study results and caveats: In vitro assays verified that a few CMV-associated chains recognized CMV antigens specifically. The authors enumerated around 150 TCR beta chains as linked to cytomegalovirus. Most observed TCR sequences were rare, whereas some public TCRs were detected in many donors.

The approximately 120-subject validation cohort, separate from the approximately 640-subject first cohort, included the donors. Clones were sequenced by immunoSEQ multiplex PCR, and TCRdb holds only the in-frame ones, with some missing. The table lists around 150,000 clones, more than 80% of them singletons. In the case of this clone: Its specificity is not known.

This clonotype was sampled from a young woman in good health and CMV-seropositive. Source material: PBMCs.

CDR3 loop: CASSYSQGARSEQYF. The CDR3 DNA reads as TGTGCCAGCAGTTACTCACAGGGGGCGCGGAGTGAGCAGTACTTC. The V call is TRBV6-5, the J call TRBJ2-7; 9 bases line up with TRBD1. The CDR3 runs 15 residues. Germline V lookup: CDR1 MNHEY, CDR2 SVGAGI. The ends lost 0 bases at V and 7 bases at J; junction bases unmatched: 7.